What follows are 2 T cell receptor beta chains derived from one specimen sequenced in a study of monozygotic twins with inflammatory bowel disease. After re-calling the 5' RACE reads, TCRdb lists one entry per CDR3 protein, DNA absent. Found here are approximately 400,000 distinct CDR3 sequences; the top ten clones hold 2% to 3%. The sample consisted of blood. The receptors shown here come from a human donor with ulcerative colitis or Crohn's disease, or a healthy co-twin of an affected twin (not recorded which).

The rearrangement links TRBV7-9 to TRBJ2-1. Germline CDR1 reads SEHNR; CDR2 reads FQNEAQ (reference sequence). This CDR3 is built from 13 residues. The CDR3 sequence is CASSVSGSYEQFF.

V usage is TRBV5-1 and J usage is TRBJ2-5; TCRdb outputs TRBD2, but without DNA this stays unchecked. Germline assignment: CDR1 SGHRS and CDR2 YFSETQ. This CDR3 is built from 15 residues. CDR3: CASSLERAPYETQYF.